A selection of T cell receptor beta chains follows, all from one sample in a study of shared clonotypes between healthy human individuals. Clones were read by immunoSEQ multiplex PCR, and TCRdb kept only the in-frame ones, dropping some. Among around 2,000,000 clones listed, less than 95% were seen once. The specimen was naive CD8+ T cells sorted from blood. The receptors stem from a man aged 18 to 30 in good health. Both conserved end residues are part of each CDR3. A D gene is named only where the DNA matches it firmly. Where a row states a size, it is once, few, many or the class of an expanded clone; other rows omit it.

J gene: TRBJ1-4
V gene: TRBV30
clone size: -
D gene: -
CDR3 protein: CAWSPAQGRREKLFF
CDR3 DNA: TGTGCCTGGAGCCCGGCTCAAGGTCGCAGGGAAAAACTGTTTTTT

J gene: TRBJ2-7
V gene: TRBV27
clone size: -
D gene: TRBD1
CDR3 protein: CASSLGQGTYEQYF
CDR3 DNA: TGTGCCAGCAGTTTAGGACAGGGCACCTACGAGCAGTACTTC

J gene: TRBJ1-2
V gene: TRBV4-1
clone size: -
D gene: TRBD1
CDR3 protein: CASSQDPGQGGDGYTF
CDR3 DNA: TGCGCCAGCAGCCAAGATCCGGGACAGGGAGGAGATGGCTACACCTTC

J gene: TRBJ2-2
V gene: TRBV11-2
clone size: -
D gene: TRBD1
CDR3 protein: CASSPRTGDYAGELFF
CDR3 DNA: TGTGCCAGCAGCCCGAGGACAGGGGATTACGCCGGGGAGCTGTTTTTT

J gene: TRBJ2-5
V gene: TRBV5-4
clone size: -
D gene: -
CDR3 protein: CASSLAWERDQYF
CDR3 DNA: TGTGCCAGCAGCTTGGCGTGGGAGAGAGACCAGTACTTC

J gene: TRBJ2-3
V gene: TRBV9
clone size: -
D gene: -
CDR3 protein: CASSVAKHSDTQYF
CDR3 DNA: TGTGCCAGCAGCGTAGCTAAGCATTCAGATACGCAGTATTTT

J gene: TRBJ2-5
V gene: TRBV28
clone size: -
D gene: TRBD2
CDR3 protein: CASSLLISGVSGETQYF
CDR3 DNA: TGTGCCAGCAGTTTATTGATTAGCGGGGTTAGTGGAGAGACCCAGTACTTC

J gene: TRBJ2-7
V gene: TRBV27
clone size: -
D gene: -
CDR3 protein: CASSPGPSNTYEQYF
CDR3 DNA: TGTGCCAGCAGCCCCGGGCCATCTAATACCTACGAGCAGTACTTC

J gene: TRBJ2-1
V gene: TRBV5-4
clone size: -
D gene: TRBD2
CDR3 protein: CASSLGGGGGEQFF
CDR3 DNA: TGTGCCAGCAGCTTGGGTGGGGGGGGAGGTGAGCAGTTCTTC

J gene: TRBJ2-1
V gene: TRBV9
clone size: -
D gene: -
CDR3 protein: CASSVEGGPGNEQFF
CDR3 DNA: TGTGCCAGCAGCGTAGAAGGGGGGCCGGGCAATGAGCAGTTCTTC

J gene: TRBJ2-7
V gene: TRBV5-6
clone size: -
D gene: -
CDR3 protein: CASSSGDLPLGRYEQYF
CDR3 DNA: TGTGCCAGCAGCTCGGGGGACCTCCCCCTGGGCCGGTACGAGCAGTACTTC

J gene: TRBJ1-2
V gene: TRBV7-9
clone size: -
D gene: TRBD1
CDR3 protein: CASSWGQGDYGYTF
CDR3 DNA: TGTGCCAGCAGCTGGGGACAGGGGGACTATGGCTACACCTTC

J gene: TRBJ2-1
V gene: TRBV4-2
clone size: once
D gene: TRBD2
CDR3 protein: CASSQDWRGSYNEQFF
CDR3 DNA: TGTGCCAGCAGCCAAGATTGGCGGGGGTCCTACAATGAGCAGTTCTTC

J gene: TRBJ1-1
V gene: TRBV2
clone size: once
D gene: -
CDR3 protein: CAGKHTGNTEAFF
CDR3 DNA: TGTGCCGGAAAACACACAGGGAACACTGAAGCTTTCTTT

J gene: TRBJ2-7
V gene: TRBV2
clone size: -
D gene: -
CDR3 protein: CASSPAGHYEQYF
CDR3 DNA: TGTGCCAGCAGTCCCGCGGGTCACTACGAGCAGTACTTC

J gene: TRBJ2-2
V gene: TRBV12-5
clone size: -
D gene: -
CDR3 protein: CASGDSNTGELFF
CDR3 DNA: TGTGCTAGTGGGGATTCGAACACCGGGGAGCTGTTTTTT

J gene: TRBJ1-5
V gene: TRBV11-3
clone size: -
D gene: TRBD1
CDR3 protein: CASSRSDRAINQPQHF
CDR3 DNA: TGTGCCAGCAGCAGATCGGACAGGGCAATCAATCAGCCCCAGCATTTT

J gene: TRBJ2-7
V gene: TRBV2
clone size: once
D gene: -
CDR3 protein: CASSLFTEAYEQYF
CDR3 DNA: TGTGCCAGCAGTCTGTTTACTGAGGCCTACGAGCAGTACTTC

J gene: TRBJ1-2
V gene: TRBV5-6
clone size: -
D gene: -
CDR3 protein: CASSSGLNGYTF
CDR3 DNA: TGTGCCAGCAGCAGTGGACTGAATGGCTACACCTTC

J gene: TRBJ2-7
V gene: TRBV2
clone size: -
D gene: -
CDR3 protein: CATEIEPYEQYF
CDR3 DNA: TGTGCCACAGAGATTGAACCCTACGAGCAGTACTTC

J gene: TRBJ1-2
V gene: TRBV4-3
clone size: -
D gene: -
CDR3 protein: CASSQESGANYGYTF
CDR3 DNA: TGCGCCAGCAGCCAAGAGTCAGGGGCTAACTATGGCTACACCTTC

J gene: TRBJ2-2
V gene: TRBV7-8
clone size: -
D gene: TRBD1
CDR3 protein: CASSPEMVGTVNTGELFF
CDR3 DNA: TGTGCCAGCAGCCCCGAAATGGTTGGGACAGTGAACACCGGGGAGCTGTTTTTT

J gene: TRBJ2-7
V gene: TRBV9
clone size: -
D gene: -
CDR3 protein: CASSPPTASYEQYF
CDR3 DNA: TGTGCCAGCAGCCCCCCGACAGCCTCCTACGAGCAGTACTTC

J gene: TRBJ2-2
V gene: TRBV9
clone size: -
D gene: -
CDR3 protein: CASSVGDFGELFF
CDR3 DNA: TGTGCCAGCAGCGTAGGCGATTTCGGGGAGCTGTTTTTT

J gene: TRBJ2-7
V gene: TRBV6-5
clone size: -
D gene: -
CDR3 protein: CASSYGRGLYEQYF
CDR3 DNA: TGTGCCAGCAGTTACGGTCGGGGGCTCTACGAGCAGTACTTC

J gene: TRBJ2-3
V gene: TRBV6-8
clone size: -
D gene: -
CDR3 protein: CASSYPRGSTDTQYF
CDR3 DNA: TGTGCCAGCAGTTACCCCCGGGGTTCCACAGATACGCAGTATTTT

J gene: TRBJ2-1
V gene: TRBV29-1
clone size: -
D gene: -
CDR3 protein: CSVVEGVNNEQFF
CDR3 DNA: TGCAGCGTTGTGGAGGGGGTTAACAATGAGCAGTTCTTC

J gene: TRBJ1-1
V gene: TRBV6-1
clone size: -
D gene: -
CDR3 protein: CASSESYPGVNTEAFF
CDR3 DNA: TGTGCCAGCAGTGAATCGTATCCCGGGGTGAACACTGAAGCTTTCTTT

J gene: TRBJ1-1
V gene: TRBV2
clone size: -
D gene: -
CDR3 protein: CASSWAGTSEGTEAFF
CDR3 DNA: TGTGCCAGCAGCTGGGCCGGGACCTCCGAGGGCACTGAAGCTTTCTTT

J gene: TRBJ1-1
V gene: TRBV7-9
clone size: -
D gene: -
CDR3 protein: CASSFGTTTEAFF
CDR3 DNA: TGTGCCAGCAGCTTTGGGACAACTACTGAAGCTTTCTTT

J gene: TRBJ1-4
V gene: TRBV2
clone size: -
D gene: -
CDR3 protein: CASSPLDLIGEKLFF
CDR3 DNA: TGTGCCAGCAGTCCTCTAGACCTGATAGGGGAAAAACTGTTTTTT

J gene: TRBJ2-3
V gene: TRBV28
clone size: -
D gene: TRBD1
CDR3 protein: CASSLGTGGGGQYF
CDR3 DNA: TGTGCCAGCAGTTTGGGGACAGGGGGCGGTGGGCAGTATTTT

J gene: TRBJ1-2
V gene: TRBV29-1
clone size: -
D gene: TRBD1
CDR3 protein: CSADREDGYTF
CDR3 DNA: TGCAGCGCGGACAGGGAAGATGGCTACACCTTC

J gene: TRBJ1-1
V gene: TRBV25-1
clone size: -
D gene: -
CDR3 protein: CASSAGYTEAFF
CDR3 DNA: TGTGCCAGCAGTGCAGGGTACACTGAAGCTTTCTTT

J gene: TRBJ2-3
V gene: TRBV4-1
clone size: -
D gene: TRBD2
CDR3 protein: CASSQPEAGGLTDTQYF
CDR3 DNA: TGCGCCAGCAGCCAGCCGGAGGCGGGAGGGCTCACAGATACGCAGTATTTT

J gene: TRBJ2-7
V gene: TRBV7-9
clone size: -
D gene: -
CDR3 protein: CASSSHPRGGAYEQYF
CDR3 DNA: TGTGCCAGCAGCTCTCATCCCAGGGGGGGTGCCTACGAGCAGTACTTC

J gene: TRBJ1-2
V gene: TRBV27
clone size: -
D gene: -
CDR3 protein: CASSPQRNDYGYTF
CDR3 DNA: TGTGCCAGCAGCCCGCAAAGGAACGACTATGGCTACACCTTC

J gene: TRBJ2-7
V gene: TRBV5-5
clone size: -
D gene: -
CDR3 protein: CASSLDVPYEQYF
CDR3 DNA: TGTGCCAGCAGCTTGGACGTACCCTACGAGCAGTACTTC

J gene: TRBJ2-5
V gene: TRBV28
clone size: -
D gene: TRBD1
CDR3 protein: CASSSWDRQETQYF
CDR3 DNA: TGTGCCAGCAGTTCATGGGACAGGCAAGAGACCCAGTACTTC

J gene: TRBJ2-7
V gene: TRBV2
clone size: -
D gene: TRBD2
CDR3 protein: CASPAGTSGGPYEQYF
CDR3 DNA: TGTGCCAGCCCCGCCGGGACTAGCGGGGGGCCCTACGAGCAGTACTTC

J gene: TRBJ1-3
V gene: TRBV9
clone size: -
D gene: -
CDR3 protein: CASSVETGGNTIYF
CDR3 DNA: TGTGCCAGCAGCGTAGAAACAGGGGGAAACACCATATATTTT

J gene: TRBJ2-3
V gene: TRBV13
clone size: -
D gene: -
CDR3 protein: CASSHFNTDTQYF
CDR3 DNA: TGTGCCAGCAGCCACTTTAACACAGATACGCAGTATTTT

J gene: TRBJ1-1
V gene: TRBV7-9
clone size: once
D gene: -
CDR3 protein: CASSPEGGTNTEAFF
CDR3 DNA: TGTGCCAGCAGTCCCGAAGGGGGTACGAACACTGAAGCTTTCTTT

J gene: TRBJ2-5
V gene: TRBV7-9
clone size: -
D gene: -
CDR3 protein: CASSLRNLIPETQYF
CDR3 DNA: TGTGCCAGCAGCTTAAGAAATCTTATACCGGAGACCCAGTACTTC

J gene: TRBJ2-5
V gene: TRBV27
clone size: -
D gene: TRBD2
CDR3 protein: CASSLSSGTSGSSQETQYF
CDR3 DNA: TGTGCCAGCAGTTTATCGAGTGGGACTAGCGGGAGTAGCCAAGAGACCCAGTACTTC

J gene: TRBJ2-7
V gene: TRBV10-1
clone size: -
D gene: TRBD2
CDR3 protein: CASSTTSWGEQYF
CDR3 DNA: TGCGCCAGCAGTACGACTAGCTGGGGGGAGCAGTACTTC

J gene: TRBJ1-1
V gene: TRBV6-6
clone size: once
D gene: TRBD1
CDR3 protein: CASRLDRGMNTEAFF
CDR3 DNA: TGTGCCAGCAGACTGGACAGGGGGATGAACACTGAAGCTTTCTTT

J gene: TRBJ2-3
V gene: TRBV7-9
clone size: -
D gene: TRBD2
CDR3 protein: CASSAPGLAGLVGDTQYF
CDR3 DNA: TGTGCCAGCAGCGCACCGGGACTAGCGGGCCTGGTAGGGGATACGCAGTATTTT

J gene: TRBJ2-1
V gene: TRBV9
clone size: -
D gene: TRBD2
CDR3 protein: CASSVERASGSDEQFF
CDR3 DNA: TGTGCCAGCAGCGTAGAGAGGGCTAGCGGGAGTGATGAGCAGTTCTTC

J gene: TRBJ2-5
V gene: TRBV7-6
clone size: once
D gene: -
CDR3 protein: CASSPGNGWGETQYF
CDR3 DNA: TGTGCCAGCAGCCCTGGGAATGGGTGGGGAGAGACCCAGTACTTC